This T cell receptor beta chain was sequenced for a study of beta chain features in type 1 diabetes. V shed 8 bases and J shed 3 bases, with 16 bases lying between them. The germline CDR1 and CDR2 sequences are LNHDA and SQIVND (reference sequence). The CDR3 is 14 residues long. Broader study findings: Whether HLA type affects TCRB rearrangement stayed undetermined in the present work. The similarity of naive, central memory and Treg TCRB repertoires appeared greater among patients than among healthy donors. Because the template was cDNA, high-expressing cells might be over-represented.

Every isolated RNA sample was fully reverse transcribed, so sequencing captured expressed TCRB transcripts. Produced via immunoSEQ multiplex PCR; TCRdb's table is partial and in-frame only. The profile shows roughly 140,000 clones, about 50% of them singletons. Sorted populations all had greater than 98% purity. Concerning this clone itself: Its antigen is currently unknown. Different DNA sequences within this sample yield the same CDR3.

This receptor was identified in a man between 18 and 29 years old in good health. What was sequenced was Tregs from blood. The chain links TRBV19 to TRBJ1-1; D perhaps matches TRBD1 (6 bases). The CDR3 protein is CASHTGLGHTEAFF. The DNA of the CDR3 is TGTGCCAGTCATACAGGGTTGGGTCACACTGAAGCTTTCTTT.